This section outlines one T cell receptor (beta chain) sequence together with its context. In the PCR, 60 Vbeta and 13 Jbeta primers were used. Measured with immunoSEQ multiplex PCR; TCRdb has only the in-frame clones, and not every one. The sample records approximately 160,000 clones, almost 80% being singletons. The data are from a study of cytomegalovirus exposure and HLA in healthy donors. The CDR3 is 15 residues long. Looked up from germline, CDR1 is SGHAT and CDR2 is FQNNGV. The trim removed 4 bases at V and 3 bases at J, leaving 7 bases unmatched. The material sequenced was PBMCs. The rearrangement joins TRBV11-2 to TRBJ2-3; 7 nucleotides match TRBD1. The sequence came from a male donor in good health and CMV-seronegative. CDR3 bases: TGTGCCAGCAGCTCCAAGGGGGCAAAAACAGATACGCAGTATTTT. This gives the protein CASSSKGAKTDTQYF.